A single sample gave rise to the 18 T cell receptor beta chains below, sequenced in a study of cytotoxic CD8 clonotypes in ibrutinib-treated CLL. Produced via immunoSEQ multiplex PCR; TCRdb's table is partial and in-frame only. The sample records over 200,000 clones, approximately 70% being singletons. The sequencing here drew on PBMCs, taken after 12 months of ibrutinib treatment. The receptors stem from a human donor with chronic lymphocytic leukemia.

The chain employs TRBV4-3 and TRBJ2-7, with D possibly matching TRBD2 (5 bases). This CDR3 is built from 15 residues. Germline V lookup: CDR1 LGHNA, CDR2 YSLEER. V dropped 0 bases and J dropped 9 bases, with 18 bases sitting between them. CDR3 bases: TGCGCCAGCAGCCAAGATCCTCAGGACTCCGCTCGGCAGTACTTC. As protein: CASSQDPQDSARQYF.

Here the CDR3 reads CASSLYETQYF. As DNA, the CDR3 is TGTGCCAGCAGCTTATATGAGACCCAGTACTTC. This chain connects TRBV7-6 to TRBJ2-5; D remains ambiguous. CDR1 and CDR2 (germline): SGHVS, FNYEAQ. Trimming removed 2 bases from V and 5 bases from J, with 3 bases in between. This CDR3 is built from 11 residues. Complete variable domain (other parts from reference TRBV7-6 and TRBJ2-5): GAGVSQSPRYKVTKRGQDVALRCDPISGHVSLYWYRQALGQGPEFLTYFNYEAQQDKSGLPNDRFSAERPEGSISTLTIQRTEQRDSAMYRCASSLYETQYFGPGTRLLVL.

This clone occurred a few times. This sequence joins TRBV15 and TRBJ1-2; D perhaps matches TRBD1 (5 bases). The CDR3 totals 11 residues. Trimming took off 10 bases at V and 6 bases at J, with 12 bases between the two ends. CDR1 is LNHNV, CDR2 YYDKDF, per germline (reference sequence). The CDR3 loop reads CAIEGRDGYTF. Here the CDR3 DNA reads TGTGCCATCGAGGGGCGGGATGGCTACACCTTC.

The chain uses TRBV19 and TRBJ1-6; D ambiguous. This CDR3 spans 14 amino acids. Per the germline V gene, CDR1 is LNHDA and CDR2 is SQIVND (reference sequence). The ends were cut back, 7 bases at V and 10 bases at J, with 17 bases in the middle. In DNA form, the CDR3 reads TGTGCCAGTACCAAGTTTGGGGTAGACTCACCCCTCCACTTT. This sequence encodes CASTKFGVDSPLHF.

The genes are TRBV11-2 and TRBJ2-3, with D perhaps matching TRBD2 (7 bases). The CDR3 runs 14 residues. The germline V and J ends were trimmed by 8 bases and 5 bases, with 17 bases remaining between them. Germline V gene sequence: CDR1 SGHAT, CDR2 FQNNGV. Here the CDR3 DNA reads TGTGCCAGCTTCGGGACTACAGGGCGAGATACGCAGTATTTT. Residues: CASFGTTGRDTQYF.

This chain uses TRBV30 with TRBJ2-5; perhaps TRBD1 as D (6 bases). Trimming cost V 3 bases and J 1 base, with 12 bases left between them. The CDR3 covers 14 residues. Germline V gene lookup returns CDR1 GTSNPN and CDR2 SVGIG (reference sequence). The CDR3 loop is CAWSLGASQETQYF. DNA of the CDR3: TGTGCCTGGAGCCTGGGGGCGTCCCAAGAGACCCAGTACTTC.

The chain is built from TRBV4-2 and TRBJ2-1, with TRBD2 identical over 16 bases. This CDR3 is 20 amino acids long. V lost 4 bases and J lost 2; bases outside the gene matches: 11. Germline V lookup: CDR1 LGHNA, CDR2 YNFKEQ. Here the CDR3 DNA reads TGTGCCAGCAGCCCTACGACCGGGACTAGCGGGAGGGGGACCTACAATGAGCAGTTCTTC. Translating gives CASSPTTGTSGRGTYNEQFF.

V gene TRBV7-2 combines with J gene TRBJ1-2, with TRBD1 as a possible D gene (6 bases). CDR1 SGHTA and CDR2 FQGNSA come from the germline V gene. V was cut by 2 bases and J by 4 bases, with 11 bases left in between. CDR3 length: 14 residues. Here the CDR3 reads CASSLSGASYGYTF. CDR3 coding DNA: TGTGCCAGCAGCTTATCGGGGGCCAGCTATGGCTACACCTTC.

This clone came up once. This chain connects TRBV5-1 to TRBJ2-3; D is perhaps TRBD2 (7 bases). The CDR3 spans 15 residues. With 7 bases removed from V and 1 base from J, the gap between germline ends came to 16 bases. Germline V gene lookup returns CDR1 SGHRS and CDR2 YFSETQ. The CDR3 coding sequence is TGCGCCAGCCATCCCCGGGGGGCGGGCACAGATACGCAGTATTTT. Its translation is CASHPRGAGTDTQYF.

The genes are TRBV20-1 and TRBJ2-7; D gene unclear. The CDR3 sequence is 11 residues long. The germline V and J ends were trimmed by 6 bases and 3 bases, with 9 bases remaining between them. Germline V gene lookup returns CDR1 DFQATT and CDR2 SNEGSKA (reference sequence). The CDR3 loop is CSAARNYEQYF. In nucleotides, the CDR3 is TGCAGTGCGGCAAGAAACTACGAGCAGTACTTC.

The chain carries TRBV28 and TRBJ2-1; 8 bases fit TRBD2. CDR1 MDHEN and CDR2 SYDVKM come from the germline V gene. This CDR3 spans 15 amino acids. V was pared by 3 bases and J by 12 bases, with 13 bases of the junction left unmatched. The chain's CDR3 is CASSFSGGPGWGQFF. DNA of the CDR3: TGTGCCAGCAGTTTCTCGGGAGGGCCAGGATGGGGGCAGTTCTTC.

The chain combines TRBV4-3 with TRBJ1-2; 7 bases are a match to TRBD1. The CDR3 length is 16 residues. V lost 2 bases to trimming and J lost 2 bases; unmatched junction nucleotides: 8. Looked up from germline, CDR1 is LGHNA and CDR2 is YSLEER. The CDR3 here is CASSQFLDRTNYGYTF. Here the CDR3 DNA reads TGCGCCAGCAGCCAATTCTTGGACAGGACGAACTATGGCTACACCTTC.

This clone was counted between two and nine times. V is TRBV7-3 and J is TRBJ2-1; D not certain. V was cut by 6 bases and J by 5 bases, with 11 bases left in between. CDR1 is SGHTA, CDR2 FQGTGA, per germline. This CDR3 is 13 amino acids long. DNA of the CDR3: TGTGCCAGCAGATCCAATAACAACAATGAGCAGTTCTTC. It yields the protein CASRSNNNNEQFF.

This chain uses TRBV11-3 with TRBJ2-5; the match to TRBD2 covers 7 bases. This CDR3 region has 13 residues. The trim removed 5 bases at V and 3 bases at J, leaving 3 bases unmatched. CDR1 and CDR2 from the germline V gene are SGHNT and YENEEA. For the CDR3, the DNA is TGTGCCAGCAGCCGTGGACTAGAAGAGACCCAGTACTTC. Its translation: CASSRGLEETQYF.

This chain connects TRBV7-2 to TRBJ1-2; 7 bases map to TRBD1. V shed 3 bases and J 4 bases; nucleotides not matched to a gene: 5. Germline-derived CDR1 and CDR2 are SGHTA and FQGNSA. There are 14 residues in the CDR3. The DNA for the CDR3 is TGTGCCAGCAGCTTGGCCCGACAGGGCTATGGCTACACCTTC. Its protein product is CASSLARQGYGYTF.

The rearrangement uses TRBV7-9 and TRBJ2-1; D possibly corresponds to TRBD2 (6 bases). Germline V gene data show CDR1 as SEHNR and CDR2 as FQNEAQ (reference sequence). V was trimmed by 4 bases and J by 1 base, leaving 17 bases between them. This CDR3 has 17 amino acids. The CDR3 DNA reads as TGTGCCAGCAGCTCCAACTCCCATAGCGGATCCTACAATGAGCAGTTCTTC. Amino acids: CASSSNSHSGSYNEQFF.

The V and J genes are TRBV4-1 and TRBJ2-5; 14 positions match TRBD2. The CDR3 covers 17 residues. The V gene end was trimmed by 1 base and the J gene end by 1 base; junction bases not matched to a gene: 2. The V gene's germline CDR1 is MGHRA and CDR2 YSYEKL. Here the CDR3 reads CASSQGGTSGGQETQYF. CDR3 coding DNA: TGCGCCAGCAGCCAAGGTGGGACTAGCGGGGGCCAAGAGACCCAGTACTTC.

The V call is TRBV29-1, the J call TRBJ2-7; D assignment may be TRBD1 or TRBD2 (5 bases each). From germline, CDR1 is SQVTM and CDR2 ANQGSEA. The CDR3 consists of 13 residues. The V end was cut by 4 bases, the J end by 5 bases, with 15 bases between. The CDR3: CSVVEGRWHEQYF. Here the CDR3 DNA reads TGCAGCGTTGTCGAGGGGAGATGGCACGAGCAGTACTTC.